What follows are 17 T cell receptor beta chains derived from one specimen sequenced in a study of Ad26.COV2.S vaccination and SARS-CoV-2 variants. Sequencing was performed with immunoSEQ multiplex PCR; in TCRdb, only in-frame clones are kept and a portion is missing. The sample holds approximately 360,000 clones; about four fifths are singletons and the top ten take about 7.1%. Indicated treatment: around 19 received Ad26.COV2.S at low or high dose, single or two shots; 5 received placebo; per-sample allocation not given. Sampling happened 63 days after the first vaccine or placebo injection. The sequences come from peripheral blood, collected in a trial of Ad26.COV2.S vaccine versus placebo. The receptors were gathered from a person aged 18-60 years who received the Ad26.COV2.S COVID-19 vaccine or a placebo.

The table lists this clone with a count of one. The chain recombines TRBV7-9 with TRBJ2-1; TRBD2 agrees at 7 bases. Germline V gives CDR1 SEHNR, CDR2 FQNEAQ (reference sequence). J lost 5 bases, V lost 0 bases, and 10 bases had no gene match. The CDR3 sequence is 17 residues long. This CDR3 is CASSLAGTTPRNNEQFF. The CDR3 region has the DNA TGTGCCAGCAGCTTAGCCGGGACTACCCCCCGGAACAATGAGCAGTTCTTC.

The chain carries TRBV6-2 or TRBV6-3 and TRBJ1-1; unclear D gene. Germline CDR1 reads MNHEY; CDR2 reads SVGEGT. The CDR3 is 16 amino acids. V was pared by 2 bases and J by 1 base, with 14 bases between. The DNA for the CDR3 is TGTGCCAGCAGTTACCATACAGCCCGTGAGAACACTGAAGCTTTCTTT. Translation: CASSYHTARENTEAFF.

This clone turned up a few times. The genes are TRBV7-9 and TRBJ2-6; D is uncertain. Germline V lookup: CDR1 SEHNR, CDR2 FQNEAQ (reference sequence). V was shortened by 1 base and J by 4 bases, with 5 bases between the two germline ends. This CDR3 spans 14 amino acids. The CDR3: CASSLGAGANVLTF. DNA of the CDR3: TGTGCCAGCAGCTTAGGGGCGGGGGCCAACGTCCTGACTTTC.

In regard to this clone: A read error may explain this, as a much larger clone is one base away. The chain employs TRBV7-2 and TRBJ1-1; perhaps TRBD1 as D (5 bases). CDR3 size: 13 residues. The V end was cut by 6 bases, the J end by 1 base, with 9 bases between. Germline V gene sequence: CDR1 SGHTA, CDR2 FQGNSA. The CDR3 DNA reads as TGTGCCAGCAGTCTGACAGAGAACACTGAAGCTTTCTTT. Translated, it gives CASSLTENTEAFF.

This clone was recorded only once. V and J are TRBV13 and TRBJ2-2; a weak D match, TRBD1 (5 bases). The CDR3 consists of 13 residues. V lost 3 bases, J lost 6 bases, and 8 bases lay in between. In germline, CDR1 is PRHDT, CDR2 FYEKMQ (reference sequence). CDR3 nucleotide sequence: TGTGCCAGCAGCTTCAGGGTCGCCGGGGAGCTGTTTTTT. Amino acid sequence: CASSFRVAGELFF.

CDR3 loop: CASSEYRGNNQPQHF. The CDR3 nucleotides are TGTGCCAGCAGTGAATACAGGGGGAACAATCAGCCCCAGCATTTT. V usage is TRBV2 and J usage is TRBJ1-5; TRBD1 agrees at 8 bases. This CDR3 has 15 amino acids. V was clipped by 2 bases and J by 3 bases; unmatched bases: 3. CDR1 SNHLY and CDR2 FYNNEI come from the germline V gene.

The rearrangement uses TRBV27 and TRBJ2-7; D gene uncertain. This CDR3 spans 12 amino acids. Germline CDR1 and CDR2: MNHEY and SMNVEV (reference sequence). V was clipped by 8 bases and J by 6 bases, with 14 bases between them. The CDR3 is CASGFAAGEQYF. The CDR3 bases are TGTGCCAGCGGCTTCGCGGCCGGCGAGCAGTACTTC.

The chain joins TRBV27 to TRBJ2-1; TRBD1 matches 8 bases. The CDR3 has 15 amino acids. Germline CDR1 MNHEY, CDR2 SMNVEV (reference sequence). The V and J ends lost 6 bases and 5 bases, in that order; junction bases with no gene match: 9. CDR3 protein: CASSTRQGWNNEQFF. DNA for the CDR3: TGTGCCAGCAGCACCAGACAGGGGTGGAACAATGAGCAGTTCTTC.

V and J are TRBV10-1 and TRBJ1-1; TRBD1 might be the D (5 bases). The CDR3 has 18 residues. Germline assignment: CDR1 WNHNN and CDR2 SYGVQD (reference sequence). V was trimmed by 6 bases and J by 3 bases, leaving 26 bases between them. CDR3: CASSGRGREVRVDTEAFF. The CDR3 DNA reads as TGCGCCAGCAGCGGGAGGGGCAGGGAGGTACGAGTGGACACTGAAGCTTTCTTT.

The chain employs TRBV2 and TRBJ2-1; 8 bases line up with TRBD1. This CDR3 has 14 residues. Germline trimming cut 6 bases from V and 9 bases from J; bases unmatched to any gene: 10. CDR1 is SNHLY and CDR2 is FYNNEI in the germline V gene. The CDR3 region is CASRIIGTGGEQFF. For the CDR3, the DNA is TGTGCCAGCAGAATAATTGGGACAGGCGGTGAGCAGTTCTTC.

This clone was found a few times. The chain carries TRBV30 and TRBJ1-5; 7 bases agree with TRBD1. Looked up from germline, CDR1 is GTSNPN and CDR2 is SVGIG (reference sequence). With 5 bases clipped from V and 0 bases from J, the junction kept 4 bases outside the gene matches. The length of the CDR3 is 14 residues. The CDR3, as DNA: TGTGCCTGGGGACAGGAGAATAGCAATCAGCCCCAGCATTTT. Its translation is CAWGQENSNQPQHF.

The rearrangement joins TRBV30 to TRBJ2-3; no clear D. This CDR3 is 13 amino acids long. V was pared by 0 bases and J by 3 bases, with 7 bases between. CDR1 and CDR2 (germline): GTSNPN, SVGIG (reference sequence). CDR3: CAWSVSDTDTQYF. The DNA for the CDR3 is TGTGCCTGGAGTGTATCTGATACAGATACGCAGTATTTT.

For this clone: Other DNA sequences from this sample encode an identical CDR3 as well. The chain combines TRBV5-1 with TRBJ2-5; D is uncertain. Germline CDR1 SGHRS, CDR2 YFSETQ. Trimming stripped 5 bases from V and 3 bases from J, with 8 bases between. The CDR3 totals 12 residues. CDR3 bases: TGCGCCAGCAGTCTCCCGGAAGAGACCCAGTACTTC. Its translation: CASSLPEETQYF.

In nucleotides, the CDR3 is TGTGCCAGCAGCTTAGCGCCAGGTTTGGGAGGTAGCAATCAGCCCCAGCATTTT. Translation: CASSLAPGLGGSNQPQHF. This chain joins TRBV7-9 and TRBJ1-5; no clear D gene. Germline CDR1 is SEHNR and CDR2 is FQNEAQ (reference sequence). The CDR3 is 18 amino acids. V dropped 0 bases and J dropped 0 bases, with 15 bases sitting between them.

The chain links TRBV7-9 to TRBJ2-2, with D possibly matching TRBD2 (6 bases). The V and J ends lost 3 bases and 4 bases respectively, with 12 bases between them. This CDR3 comprises 15 residues. Germline V gives CDR1 SEHNR, CDR2 FQNEAQ (reference sequence). This CDR3 is CASSLEGWATGELFF. As DNA, the CDR3 is TGTGCCAGCAGCTTGGAGGGGTGGGCCACCGGGGAGCTGTTTTTT.

This clone was picked up a small number of times. This sample includes further DNA sequences coding for the same CDR3. This chain links TRBV18 with TRBJ1-1, with D hard to call. Deletions cut 3 bases from V and 1 base from J, with 6 bases between. CDR3 length equals 13 residues. The germline CDR1 and CDR2 sequences are KGHSH and LQKENI. CDR3 bases: TGTGCCAGCTCACCTGGAACGAACACTGAAGCTTTCTTT. Encoded protein: CASSPGTNTEAFF.

J is TRBJ1-2 and V is TRBV5-4; D may be TRBD1 (6 bases). Between the trimmed V and J ends, which lost 1 base and 7 bases, there was a span of 17 bases. The CDR3 runs 15 residues. Germline CDR1 SGHNT, CDR2 YYREEE (reference sequence). The CDR3: CASSLRATGRSGYTF. CDR3 bases: TGTGCCAGCAGCTTGCGCGCTACAGGGCGCTCTGGCTACACCTTC.